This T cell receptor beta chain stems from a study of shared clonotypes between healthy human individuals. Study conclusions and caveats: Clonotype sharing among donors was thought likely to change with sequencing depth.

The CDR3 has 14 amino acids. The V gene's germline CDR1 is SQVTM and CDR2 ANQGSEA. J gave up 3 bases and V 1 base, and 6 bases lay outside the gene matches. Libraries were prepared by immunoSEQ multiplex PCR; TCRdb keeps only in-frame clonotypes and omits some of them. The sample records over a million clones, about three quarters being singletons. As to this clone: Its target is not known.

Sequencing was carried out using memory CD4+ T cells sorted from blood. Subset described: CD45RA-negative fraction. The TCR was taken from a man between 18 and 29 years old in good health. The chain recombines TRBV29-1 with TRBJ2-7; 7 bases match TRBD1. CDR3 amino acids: CSVEVGQSLYEQYF. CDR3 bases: TGCAGCGTTGAAGTGGGACAGAGTCTCTACGAGCAGTACTTC.